This record looks at one T cell receptor beta chain sequence and its context. In the study's own analysis: Quantification of nucleated cells was approximated via reference gene primer amplification. Profiled with immunoSEQ multiplex PCR; TCRdb holds only in-frame clones, not every one. The V and J calls and clone size were taken over from that table, and D and trimming were inferred from the DNA. The data contain roughly 280,000 clones, roughly 88% of them singletons. This entry is derived from a study of blood T cell repertoires in COVID-19. Study-level background: Sources were T cells, B-cell-depleted T cells, or PBMCs; the material itself was cDNA or gDNA.

Sequenced input: peripheral blood. The clonotype comes from a woman aged 70-85 years with acute or convalescent COVID-19.

CDR3 loop: CASSYLTEEYF. The CDR3, as DNA: TGTGCCAGCAGTTACTTGACAGAGGAGTACTTC. This sequence joins TRBV6-5 and TRBJ2-4; possible D gene TRBD1, 5 bases. V was shortened by 1 base and J by 14 bases, with 9 bases between the two germline ends. The CDR3 contains 11 residues. CDR1 and CDR2 from the germline V gene are MNHEY and SVGAGI.